Sequencing of this TCR beta chain was carried out in a study of beta chain features in type 1 diabetes. The overall study: The examined sorted cells totaled over 85,000,000 across samples.

Every donor provided one heparinised blood draw, which averaged roughly 120 mL. The CDR3 spans 13 residues. V dropped 5 bases and J dropped 5; count of bases not matched to a gene: 8. The V gene's germline CDR1 is GTSNPN and CDR2 SVGIG (reference sequence). This clone was detected a few times. Its antigen is as yet unknown. Expressed TCRB transcripts were sequenced, since all the RNA that had been isolated was reverse transcribed. Produced via immunoSEQ multiplex PCR; TCRdb's table is partial and in-frame only. The repertoire holds around 250,000 clones, with just over 20% as singletons. The study, taken as a whole, reports: High-TCR-expressing cells could be over-represented by cDNA sequencing. Moderate but significant shortening of TCRB CDR3s was recorded in all four CD4+ subsets from Type 1 diabetes patients. Relative to healthy donors, patients appeared to have naive, central memory and Treg TCRB repertoires that were more similar.

Material: naive CD4+ T cells from blood. The rearrangement joins TRBV30 to TRBJ2-7, with 8 nucleotides matching TRBD1. This clonotype was sampled from a woman aged 40 to 55 with type 1 diabetes. The DNA for the CDR3 is TGTGCCTGGGACAGGGGAACGGAGAACGAGCAGTACTTC. It encodes CAWDRGTENEQYF.